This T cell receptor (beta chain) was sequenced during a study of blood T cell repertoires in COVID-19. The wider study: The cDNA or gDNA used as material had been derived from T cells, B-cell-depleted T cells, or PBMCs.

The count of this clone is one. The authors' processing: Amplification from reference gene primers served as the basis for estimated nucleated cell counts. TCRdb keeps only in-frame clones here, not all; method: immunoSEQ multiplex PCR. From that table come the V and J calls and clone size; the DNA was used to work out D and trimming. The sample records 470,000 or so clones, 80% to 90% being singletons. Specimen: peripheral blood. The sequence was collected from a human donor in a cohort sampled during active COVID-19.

CDR3: CASSLTRGIGTEAFF. The CDR3 DNA sequence: TGTGCCAGCAGCTTAACCCGGGGTATCGGCACTGAAGCTTTCTTT. The chain recombines TRBV7-3 with TRBJ1-1; D not certain. Germline-derived CDR1 and CDR2 are SGHTA and FQGTGA. Trimming removed 0 bases at V and 4 bases at J, with 12 bases between. This CDR3 spans 15 amino acids.